The T cell receptor beta chain under discussion was sequenced for a study of identical twins. No donor was unhealthy or non-Caucasian. Germline V CDR1 and CDR2: MNHEY, SVGEGT. The CDR3 extends over 13 amino acids. The germline V and J ends were trimmed by 4 bases and 3 bases, with 10 bases remaining between them. This clonotype was observed a few times. Its matching antigen is unknown. TCRdb ran MiXCR on the 5' RACE reads and lists one entry per CDR3 protein. Here the sample spans around 510,000 distinct CDR3 sequences, around 15% being singletons. Findings and limits, study-wide: Cord blood beta clonotypes that were abundant carried fewer insertions, and memory repertoires showed no such trend. A cross-sectional statistical analysis, not follow-up of the same donors, supported the conclusions. Excess twin sharing in beta out-of-frame sequences was weaker.

The same specimen was also included in a second study, on yellow fever vaccine responses in identical twins.

The source material was CD4+ T cells sorted from blood. This TCR was sampled from a woman aged 18-29 years in good health. The chain carries TRBV6-2 or TRBV6-3 and TRBJ2-7; D unclear. The CDR3 loop is CASSFNSVYEQYF. The CDR3 nucleotides are TGTGCCAGCAGTTTTAACAGTGTCTACGAGCAGTACTTC.